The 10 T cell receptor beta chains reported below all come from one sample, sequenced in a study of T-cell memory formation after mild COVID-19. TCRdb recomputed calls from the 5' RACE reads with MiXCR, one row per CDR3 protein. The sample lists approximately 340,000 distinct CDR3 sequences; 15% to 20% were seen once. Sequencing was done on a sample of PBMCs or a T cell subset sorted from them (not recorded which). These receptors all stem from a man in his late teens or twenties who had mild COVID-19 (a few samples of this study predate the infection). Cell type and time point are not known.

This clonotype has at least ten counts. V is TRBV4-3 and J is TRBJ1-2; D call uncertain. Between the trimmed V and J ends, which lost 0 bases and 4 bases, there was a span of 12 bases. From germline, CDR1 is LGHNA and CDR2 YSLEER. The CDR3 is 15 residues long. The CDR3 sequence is CASSQDGRASYGYTF. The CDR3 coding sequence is TGCGCCAGCAGCCAAGATGGAAGAGCCAGCTATGGCTACACCTTC.

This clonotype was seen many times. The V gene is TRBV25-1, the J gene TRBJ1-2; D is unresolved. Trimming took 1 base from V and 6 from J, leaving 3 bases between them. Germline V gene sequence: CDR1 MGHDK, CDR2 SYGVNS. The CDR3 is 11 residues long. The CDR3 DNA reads TGTGCCAGCAGTGAATTTAATGGCTACACCTTC. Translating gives CASSEFNGYTF.

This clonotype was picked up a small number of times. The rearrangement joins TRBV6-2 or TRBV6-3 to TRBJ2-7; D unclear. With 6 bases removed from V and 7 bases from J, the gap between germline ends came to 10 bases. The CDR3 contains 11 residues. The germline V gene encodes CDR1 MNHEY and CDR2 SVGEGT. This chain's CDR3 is CASRTLREQYF. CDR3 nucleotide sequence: TGTGCCAGCAGGACCCTGCGAGAGCAGTACTTC.

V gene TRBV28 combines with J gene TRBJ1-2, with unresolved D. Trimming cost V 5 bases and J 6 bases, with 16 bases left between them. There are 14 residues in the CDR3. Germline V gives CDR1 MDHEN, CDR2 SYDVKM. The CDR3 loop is CASSGWREGDGYTF. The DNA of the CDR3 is TGTGCCAGCAGTGGATGGAGGGAGGGAGATGGCTACACCTTC.

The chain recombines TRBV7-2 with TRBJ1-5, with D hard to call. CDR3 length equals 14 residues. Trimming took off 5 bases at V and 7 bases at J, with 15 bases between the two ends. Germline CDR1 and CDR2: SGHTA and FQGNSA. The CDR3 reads CASSPSEGMQPQHF. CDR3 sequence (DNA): TGTGCCAGCAGCCCCTCCGAGGGTATGCAGCCCCAGCATTTT.

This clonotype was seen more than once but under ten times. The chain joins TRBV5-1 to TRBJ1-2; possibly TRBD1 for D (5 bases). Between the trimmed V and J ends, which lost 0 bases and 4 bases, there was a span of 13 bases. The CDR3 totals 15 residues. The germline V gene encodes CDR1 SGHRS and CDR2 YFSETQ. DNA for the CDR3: TGCGCCAGCAGCTTGGCACTGGGGGACGGCTATGGCTACACCTTC. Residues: CASSLALGDGYGYTF.

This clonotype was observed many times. The CDR3: CASSFGSFLETQYF. The CDR3 DNA is TGTGCCAGCAGCTTCGGAAGTTTTCTAGAGACCCAGTACTTC. The chain combines TRBV7-2 with TRBJ2-5; no definite D call. Between the trimmed V and J ends, which lost 3 bases and 4 bases, there was a span of 12 bases. This CDR3 region has 14 residues. Germline CDR1 is SGHTA and CDR2 is FQGNSA.

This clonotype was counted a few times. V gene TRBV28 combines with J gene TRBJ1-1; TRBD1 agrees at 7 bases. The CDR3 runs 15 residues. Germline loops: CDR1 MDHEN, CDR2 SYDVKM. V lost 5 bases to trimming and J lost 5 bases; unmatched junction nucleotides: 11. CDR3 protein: CASSPDPPGGTEAFF. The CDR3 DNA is TGTGCCAGCAGTCCGGATCCTCCAGGGGGGACTGAAGCTTTCTTT.

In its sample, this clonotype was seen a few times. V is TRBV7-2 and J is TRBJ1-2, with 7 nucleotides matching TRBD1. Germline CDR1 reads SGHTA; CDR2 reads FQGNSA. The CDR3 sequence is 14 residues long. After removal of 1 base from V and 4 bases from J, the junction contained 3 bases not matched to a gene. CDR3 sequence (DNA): TGTGCCAGCAGCTTAGAAACAGGGGTCTATGGCTACACCTTC. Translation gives CASSLETGVYGYTF.

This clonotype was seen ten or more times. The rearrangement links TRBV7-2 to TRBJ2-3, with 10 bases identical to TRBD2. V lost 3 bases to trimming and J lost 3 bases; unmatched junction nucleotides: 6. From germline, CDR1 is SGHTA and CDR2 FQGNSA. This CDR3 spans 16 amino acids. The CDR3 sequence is CASSFPLAGETDTQYF. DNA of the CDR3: TGTGCCAGCAGCTTCCCTCTAGCGGGGGAAACAGATACGCAGTATTTT.